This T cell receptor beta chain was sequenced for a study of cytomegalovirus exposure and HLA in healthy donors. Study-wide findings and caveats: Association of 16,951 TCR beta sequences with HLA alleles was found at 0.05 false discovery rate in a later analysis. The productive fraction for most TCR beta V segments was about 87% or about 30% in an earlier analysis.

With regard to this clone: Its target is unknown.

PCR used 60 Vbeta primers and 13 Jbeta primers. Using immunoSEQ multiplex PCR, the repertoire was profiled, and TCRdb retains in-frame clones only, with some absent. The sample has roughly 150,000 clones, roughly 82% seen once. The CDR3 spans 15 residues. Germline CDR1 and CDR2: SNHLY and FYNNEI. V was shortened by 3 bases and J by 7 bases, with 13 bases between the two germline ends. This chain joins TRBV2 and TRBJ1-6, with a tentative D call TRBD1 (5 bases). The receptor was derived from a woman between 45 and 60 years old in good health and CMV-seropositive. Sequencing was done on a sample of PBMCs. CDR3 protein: CASSDKDIINSPLHF. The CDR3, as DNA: TGTGCCAGCAGTGATAAGGACATAATAAATTCACCCCTCCACTTT.